This is a list of T cell receptor beta chains from one sample in a study of tumor-infiltrating lymphocytes in primary liver carcinoma. Via MiXCR, TCRdb re-called the multiplex PCR reads, giving one row per CDR3 protein. The sample includes 44,000 or so distinct CDR3 sequences, 71% seen only once; the top ten take about 29%. The sequencing sample was made of liver tumor tissue from sampling region 5. These TCRs come from a middle-aged man with primary liver carcinoma and hepatitis B virus infection. The CDR3 runs from the conserved cysteine through the conserved F or W. Each record gives: D gene, clone size, V gene, J gene, CDR3 protein, CDR3 DNA. The D gene is left open where the match is weak. Rows give clone size only sometimes, using once, few, many, or a class for an expanded clone.

d_call: TRBD2; clone_size: -; v_call: TRBV5-1; j_call: TRBJ2-7; cdr3_aa: CASSLTSGQAYDQYF; cdr3_nt: TGCGCTAGCAGCTTGACTAGCGGGCAGGCCTACGATCAGTACTTC
d_call: TRBD2; clone_size: -; v_call: TRBV12-3/TRBV12-4; j_call: TRBJ2-7; cdr3_aa: CASSLLAGEPSYEQYF; cdr3_nt: TGTGCCAGCAGTTTATTAGCGGGAGAACCTTCCTACGAGCAGTACTTC
d_call: TRBD2; clone_size: many; v_call: TRBV7-9; j_call: TRBJ2-1; cdr3_aa: CASSWPTSGTPYNEQFF; cdr3_nt: TGTGCCAGCAGCTGGCCGACTAGCGGGACACCCTACAATGAGCAGTTCTTC
d_call: TRBD2; clone_size: -; v_call: TRBV6-1; j_call: TRBJ2-7; cdr3_aa: CASSVMTSGRNEQYF; cdr3_nt: TGTGCCAGCAGTGTCATGACTAGCGGGAGGAACGAGCAGTACTTC
d_call: -; clone_size: -; v_call: TRBV5-1; j_call: TRBJ2-6; cdr3_aa: CAGSLTTVSGANVLTF; cdr3_nt: TGCGCCGGCAGCCTGACGACAGTCTCTGGGGCCAACGTCCTGACTTTC
d_call: -; clone_size: once; v_call: TRBV6-5; j_call: TRBJ2-3; cdr3_aa: CACSSDRGTVTQYF; cdr3_nt: TGTGCCTGCAGTTCGGACAGAGGTACTGTTACGCAGTATTTT
d_call: -; clone_size: -; v_call: TRBV2; j_call: TRBJ1-2; cdr3_aa: CAIVRGRGRLGYTF; cdr3_nt: TGTGCCATTGTCAGGGGCCGGGGCCGCCTCGGCTACACCTTC
d_call: TRBD1; clone_size: many; v_call: TRBV12-3/TRBV12-4; j_call: TRBJ2-1; cdr3_aa: CASTLQGASEQFF; cdr3_nt: TGTGCCAGCACCTTACAGGGGGCGAGTGAGCAGTTCTTC
d_call: -; clone_size: many; v_call: TRBV28; j_call: TRBJ1-1; cdr3_aa: CATTGHLGAEAFF; cdr3_nt: TGTGCCACAACGGGACACCTAGGGGCTGAAGCTTTCTTT
d_call: -; clone_size: -; v_call: TRBV29-1; j_call: TRBJ1-1; cdr3_aa: CSVAILSYTEAFF; cdr3_nt: TGCAGCGTTGCAATCCTGAGTTACACTGAAGCCTTCTTT
d_call: TRBD1; clone_size: -; v_call: TRBV10-3; j_call: TRBJ1-1; cdr3_aa: CAISDDRVTEAFF; cdr3_nt: TGTGCCATCAGCGATGACAGGGTCACTGAAGCTTTCTTT
d_call: -; clone_size: -; v_call: TRBV6-6; j_call: TRBJ1-6; cdr3_aa: CASSRTSSSAGNSLLHF; cdr3_nt: TGTGCCAGCAGTAGGACGAGTTCCTCGGCAGGGAATTCACTCCTCCACTTT
d_call: -; clone_size: -; v_call: TRBV4-1; j_call: TRBJ2-7; cdr3_aa: CASRPGPSSYEDYF; cdr3_nt: TGCGCCAGCAGACCCGGGCCGAGCTCCTACGAGGATTACTTC
d_call: -; clone_size: -; v_call: TRBV7-9; j_call: TRBJ2-2; cdr3_aa: CANSSGRGGAGELFF; cdr3_nt: TGTGCCAACAGCTCCGGGAGAGGCGGAGCCGGGGAGCTGTTTTTT
d_call: TRBD2; clone_size: -; v_call: TRBV6-1; j_call: TRBJ2-7; cdr3_aa: CANSERPLAGGEQYF; cdr3_nt: TGTGCCAACAGTGAACGACCCCTAGCGGGAGGCGAGCAGTATTTC
d_call: TRBD1; clone_size: -; v_call: TRBV5-6; j_call: TRBJ2-3; cdr3_aa: CTSRFDRGGSSTQYF; cdr3_nt: TGTACCAGCAGGTTCGACAGGGGGGGGTCTAGTACGCAGTATTTT
d_call: TRBD1; clone_size: many; v_call: TRBV7-9; j_call: TRBJ2-5; cdr3_aa: CASSSRDRGVEETQYF; cdr3_nt: TGTGCCAGCAGCTCAAGGGACAGGGGAGTGGAAGAGACCCAGTACTTC
d_call: -; clone_size: once; v_call: TRBV5-1; j_call: TRBJ2-2; cdr3_aa: CASRWEPAGASTGELFF; cdr3_nt: TGCGCCAGCAGGTGGGAGCCTGCAGGGGCGAGCACCGGGGAGCTGTTTTTT
d_call: -; clone_size: few; v_call: TRBV6-1; j_call: TRBJ1-2; cdr3_aa: CASSSGEGVLGTF; cdr3_nt: TGTGCCAGCAGCAGCGGGGAGGGGGTATTAGGCACCTTC
d_call: TRBD1; clone_size: many; v_call: TRBV29-1; j_call: TRBJ2-3; cdr3_aa: CSVAPGQLTDTQYF; cdr3_nt: TGCAGCGTCGCCCCGGGACAGCTCACAGATACGCAGTATTTT
d_call: TRBD2; clone_size: -; v_call: TRBV20-1; j_call: TRBJ2-5; cdr3_aa: CSARDSGRGETQYF; cdr3_nt: TGCAGTGCTAGAGATAGCGGGAGGGGAGAGACCCAGTACTTC
d_call: TRBD2; clone_size: -; v_call: TRBV11-2; j_call: TRBJ2-1; cdr3_aa: CASSLEAASGMANEQFF; cdr3_nt: TGTGCCAGCAGCTTAGAGGCTGCTAGCGGGATGGCCAATGAACAGTTCTTT
d_call: TRBD1; clone_size: once; v_call: TRBV6-1; j_call: TRBJ1-2; cdr3_aa: CASSRQGGYDYTF; cdr3_nt: TGTGCCAGCAGCCGACAGGGAGGCTATGACTACACCTTC
d_call: TRBD2; clone_size: -; v_call: TRBV5-5; j_call: TRBJ2-1; cdr3_aa: CTSSRGLAGASNGQFF; cdr3_nt: TGTACCAGCAGCCGAGGTTTAGCGGGAGCGAGCAATGGGCAGTTCTTC
d_call: TRBD2; clone_size: many; v_call: TRBV6-2/TRBV6-3; j_call: TRBJ2-1; cdr3_aa: CASVLAGGRNEQFF; cdr3_nt: TGTGCCAGCGTCCTAGCGGGAGGGCGCAATGAGCAGTTCTTC
d_call: -; clone_size: -; v_call: TRBV7-8; j_call: TRBJ2-1; cdr3_aa: CASRPASGSYNEWFF; cdr3_nt: TGTGCCAGCAGACCGGCAAGCGGTTCCTACAATGAGTGGTTCTTC
d_call: -; clone_size: once; v_call: TRBV29-1; j_call: TRBJ1-5; cdr3_aa: CSVGDGSNRPQHF; cdr3_nt: TGCAGCGTTGGCGACGGTAGCAATCGGCCCCAGCATTTT
d_call: -; clone_size: -; v_call: TRBV29-1; j_call: TRBJ1-2; cdr3_aa: CSVALPEQAYGYTF; cdr3_nt: TGCAGCGTTGCACTCCCCGAACAGGCCTATGGATACACCTTC
d_call: -; clone_size: -; v_call: TRBV6-1; j_call: TRBJ2-5; cdr3_aa: CDGTREIQETQYF; cdr3_nt: TGTGACGGCACCAGGGAGATCCAAGAGACCCAGTACTTC
d_call: TRBD2; clone_size: many; v_call: TRBV2; j_call: TRBJ2-1; cdr3_aa: CASSEFERELNEQFF; cdr3_nt: TGTGCCAGCAGTGAGTTTGAGCGGGAGCTCAATGAGCAGTTCTTC
d_call: TRBD2; clone_size: -; v_call: TRBV6-2/TRBV6-3; j_call: TRBJ2-1; cdr3_aa: CASSSLAGRNDELFF; cdr3_nt: TGTGCCAGTAGTTCCTTAGCGGGGAGGAATGATGAGCTGTTCTTC
d_call: -; clone_size: -; v_call: TRBV2; j_call: TRBJ2-6; cdr3_aa: CASSDIFGASILSF; cdr3_nt: TGTGCCAGCAGTGACATCTTTGGGGCCAGCATCCTGAGTTTC
d_call: TRBD1; clone_size: -; v_call: TRBV18; j_call: TRBJ2-3; cdr3_aa: CASSRRQGAAMDTQYF; cdr3_nt: TGTGCCAGCTCCCGGAGACAGGGGGCGGCGATGGATACGCAGTATTTT
d_call: TRBD1; clone_size: many; v_call: TRBV28; j_call: TRBJ2-7; cdr3_aa: CASSRDRDLEQYF; cdr3_nt: TGTGCCAGCAGTCGGGACAGGGACCTTGAGCAGTACTTC
d_call: -; clone_size: -; v_call: TRBV11-2; j_call: TRBJ1-1; cdr3_aa: CTSSHNWVAALIEAFF; cdr3_nt: TGTACCAGCAGCCATAACTGGGTGGCGGCACTCATTGAAGCTTTCTTT
d_call: -; clone_size: -; v_call: TRBV25-1; j_call: TRBJ2-5; cdr3_aa: CASSDTSNPDETQYF; cdr3_nt: TGTGCCAGCAGTGACACTAGCAATCCGGACGAGACCCAGTACTTC
d_call: -; clone_size: -; v_call: TRBV7-9; j_call: TRBJ2-6; cdr3_aa: CASTREDSEANVLTF; cdr3_nt: TGTGCCAGCACCCGGGAAGACTCTGAGGCCAACGTCCTGACTTTC
d_call: TRBD2; clone_size: many; v_call: TRBV6-5; j_call: TRBJ2-2; cdr3_aa: CASSYLRGGTSEANTGELFF; cdr3_nt: TGTGCCAGCAGTTACTTGAGAGGTGGGACTAGCGAAGCGAACACCGGGGAGCTGTTTTTT
d_call: -; clone_size: -; v_call: TRBV7-8; j_call: TRBJ1-1; cdr3_aa: CASSLGGIGTEAPF; cdr3_nt: TGTGCCAGCAGCTTAGGGGGGATAGGCACTGAAGCTCCCTTT
d_call: TRBD1; clone_size: medium-sized; v_call: TRBV6-5; j_call: TRBJ2-1; cdr3_aa: CASSPLTPGQGYNEQFF; cdr3_nt: TGTGCCAGCAGTCCCCTTACCCCAGGACAGGGCTACAATGAGCAGTTCTTC
d_call: -; clone_size: -; v_call: TRBV10-1; j_call: TRBJ2-3; cdr3_aa: CASCGGPDTQYF; cdr3_nt: TGCGCCAGCTGTGGGGGGCCAGATACGCAGTACTTT
d_call: TRBD1; clone_size: many; v_call: TRBV28; j_call: TRBJ1-1; cdr3_aa: CASSSPTGATEAFF; cdr3_nt: TGTGCCAGCAGTTCCCCGACAGGGGCCACTGAAGCTTTCTTT
d_call: -; clone_size: -; v_call: TRBV6-5; j_call: TRBJ2-1; cdr3_aa: CANSTSGTGVSYNEQFF; cdr3_nt: TGTGCCAACAGTACGTCCGGGACTGGGGTTTCCTACAATGAGCAGTTCTTC
d_call: TRBD1; clone_size: -; v_call: TRBV6-1; j_call: TRBJ1-2; cdr3_aa: CVTSERQGDGYTF; cdr3_nt: TGTGTCACCAGTGAAAGGCAGGGGGATGGCTACACCTTC
d_call: TRBD2; clone_size: -; v_call: TRBV28; j_call: TRBJ2-7; cdr3_aa: CTSSLGTAGEHYF; cdr3_nt: TGTACCAGCAGTTTGGGGACGGCGGGAGAGCACTACTTC
d_call: TRBD1; clone_size: once; v_call: TRBV29-1; j_call: TRBJ2-3; cdr3_aa: CSVAQGQLTDTQYF; cdr3_nt: TGCAGCGTAGCCCAGGGACAGCTTACAGATACGCAGTATTTT
d_call: -; clone_size: -; v_call: TRBV11-2; j_call: TRBJ2-7; cdr3_aa: CANCLSVGISYVQYF; cdr3_nt: TGTGCCAACTGCCTATCTGTGGGAATATCCTACGTGCAGTACTTC
d_call: -; clone_size: few; v_call: TRBV19; j_call: TRBJ1-4; cdr3_aa: CASSSPGQEKLFF; cdr3_nt: TGTGCCAGTAGTAGCCCGGGACAAGAAAAACTGTTTTTT